The 27 T cell receptor beta chains below come from one sample, sequenced in a study of T cell responses to AZD1222 COVID-19 vaccine. This table comes from immunoSEQ multiplex PCR, and its TCRdb copy is limited to in-frame clones, with some not included. The sample yields 130,000 or so clones, 92% seen once. The sample consisted of peripheral blood, taken on day 0 of AZD1222 vaccination. The receptors shown here come from an adult in good health.

The chain couples TRBV11-2 to TRBJ1-2; D might be TRBD1 (5 bases). The CDR3 has 13 residues. Trimming left V 5 bases short and J 6 bases short, with 13 bases between. The germline gives CDR1 SGHAT, CDR2 FQNNGV. The CDR3 DNA sequence: TGTGCCAGCAGCCTCGGGACCTTAAATGGCTACACCTTC. As protein: CASSLGTLNGYTF.

The chain carries TRBV29-1 and TRBJ1-4, with D possibly TRBD1 on 5 matching bases. Trimming shortened V by 6 bases and J by 2 bases, and 13 bases separated the two germline ends. The CDR3 runs 14 residues. Looked up from germline, CDR1 is SQVTM and CDR2 is ANQGSEA. The CDR3 here is CSVGGSVTNEKLFF. For the CDR3, the DNA is TGCAGCGTGGGGGGGTCAGTGACTAATGAAAAACTGTTTTTT.

CDR3 sequence reads: CSVMGLAGEQYV. The CDR3 coding sequence is TGCAGCGTCATGGGACTAGCGGGGGAGCAGTACGTC. The J gene is TRBJ2-7, the V gene TRBV29-1; TRBD2 agrees at 13 bases. There are 12 residues in the CDR3. Germline lookup yields CDR1 SQVTM and CDR2 ANQGSEA. Losses at the gene ends were 6 bases for V and 7 bases for J; bases not matched to a gene: 3.

This rearrangement joins TRBV2 to TRBJ1-6; D gene ambiguous. The CDR3 has 13 residues. With 4 bases removed from V and 9 bases from J, the gap between germline ends came to 10 bases. Germline-derived CDR1 and CDR2 are SNHLY and FYNNEI. For the CDR3, the DNA is TGTGCCAGCAGTGGGGCAGTTATTTCACCCCTCCACTTT. It is translated as CASSGAVISPLHF. Together with reference TRBV2 and TRBJ1-6, the CDR3 gives the full variable domain: EPEVTQTPSHQVTQMGQEVILRCVPISNHLYFYWYRQILGQKVEFLVSFYNNEISEKSEIFDDQFSVERPDGSNFTLKIRSTKLEDSAMYFCASSGAVISPLHFGNGTRLTVT.

The chain uses TRBV14 and TRBJ1-2; D unclear. This CDR3 is built from 13 residues. The germline gives CDR1 SGHDN, CDR2 FVKESK. The V gene lost 0 bases and the J gene lost 4 bases, with 6 bases spanning the gap. The CDR3 sequence is CASSQDRTYGYTF. For the CDR3, the DNA is TGTGCCAGCAGCCAAGACAGGACCTATGGCTACACCTTC.

The CDR3 sequence: CASSSPGLTRNEQYF. The CDR3 nucleotides read TGTGCCAGCAGTTCGCCGGGACTAACCCGAAACGAGCAGTACTTC. The rearrangement uses TRBV27 and TRBJ2-7, with 7 nucleotides matching TRBD2. This CDR3 has 15 residues. The junction had 11 bases not matched to a gene; V was cut back by 4 bases and J by 5 bases. Germline CDR1 and CDR2: MNHEY and SMNVEV (reference sequence).

This sequence joins TRBV5-1 and TRBJ2-5, with 10 bases fitting TRBD1. Germline V gene data show CDR1 as SGHRS and CDR2 as YFSETQ. This CDR3 has 14 residues. V shed 5 bases, J shed 3 bases, and the junction held 4 bases outside the gene matches. The CDR3 spells CASSRTGGEETQYF. CDR3 nucleotides: TGCGCCAGCAGTCGGACAGGGGGAGAAGAGACCCAGTACTTC.

The J gene is TRBJ2-5, the V gene TRBV7-2, with 14 bases lining up with TRBD2. Germline trimming cut 5 bases from V and 0 bases from J; bases unmatched to any gene: 11. This CDR3 comprises 19 residues. Germline CDR1 is SGHTA and CDR2 is FQGNSA. CDR3 residues: CASSTPPWTSGGYQETQYF. The CDR3 DNA is TGTGCCAGCAGCACCCCGCCATGGACTAGCGGGGGGTACCAAGAGACCCAGTACTTC.

The V call is TRBV9, the J call TRBJ1-5; a weak D match, TRBD1 (6 bases). Per the germline V gene, CDR1 is SGDLS and CDR2 is YYNGEE. V gave up 4 bases and J gave up 2 bases, with 13 bases separating them. The CDR3 totals 15 residues. This chain's CDR3 is CASSLQGRGNQPQHF. The DNA of the CDR3 is TGTGCCAGCAGCCTACAGGGAAGGGGCAATCAGCCCCAGCATTTT.

The V and J genes are TRBV9 and TRBJ2-1; possibly TRBD2 for D (6 bases). The V gene's germline CDR1 is SGDLS and CDR2 YYNGEE. This CDR3 region has 15 residues. Trimming took 4 bases from V and 4 from J, leaving 15 bases between them. The CDR3 nucleotides are TGTGCCAGCAGCTCTAGCTCCGGGAGATACAATGAGCAGTTCTTC. Protein: CASSSSSGRYNEQFF. The full variable domain, with the rest looked up from reference TRBV9 and TRBJ2-1, is DSGVTQTPKHLITATGQRVTLRCSPRSGDLSVYWYQQSLDQGLQFLIQYYNGEERAKGNILERFSAQQFPDLHSELNLSSLELGDSALYFCASSSSSGRYNEQFFGPGTRLTVL.

The chain couples TRBV4-1 to TRBJ1-2; 10 bases align to TRBD1. This CDR3 comprises 18 residues. The V gene end was trimmed by 0 bases and the J gene end by 4 bases; junction bases not matched to a gene: 11. Germline loops: CDR1 MGHRA, CDR2 YSYEKL. In DNA form, the CDR3 reads TGCGCCAGCAGCCAAGAAAGGGCTGGGACAGGGGCTTTCTATGGCTACACCTTC. This encodes CASSQERAGTGAFYGYTF.

The chain joins TRBV7-9 to TRBJ1-4; D unresolved. CDR1 and CDR2 (germline): SEHNR, FQNEAQ (reference sequence). Between the trimmed V and J ends, which lost 0 bases and 4 bases, there was a span of 9 bases. The CDR3 sequence is 15 residues long. The CDR3 loop is CASSLAARINEKLFF. In nucleotides, the CDR3 is TGTGCCAGCAGCTTAGCGGCCAGGATTAATGAAAAACTGTTTTTT.

This chain connects TRBV5-1 to TRBJ2-3; 7 bases are shared with TRBD1. CDR3 length equals 15 residues. Germline V gives CDR1 SGHRS, CDR2 YFSETQ. J lost 2 bases, V lost 5 bases, and 8 bases had no gene match. CDR3 in DNA: TGCGCCAGCAGGCCCGGGACAGTCCTCACAGATACGCAGTATTTT. It yields the protein CASRPGTVLTDTQYF.

V usage is TRBV28 and J usage is TRBJ1-2; 9 bases agree with TRBD1. This CDR3 region has 18 residues. The trim removed 3 bases at V and 1 base at J, leaving 12 bases unmatched. CDR1 MDHEN and CDR2 SYDVKM come from the germline V gene. This CDR3 reads CASSFLGGQGLLNYGYTF. CDR3 nucleotide sequence: TGTGCCAGCAGTTTTCTCGGGGGACAGGGTCTGCTTAACTATGGCTACACCTTC.

The chain recombines TRBV4-3 with TRBJ2-3, with TRBD2 matching 8 bases. There are 16 residues in the CDR3. Germline V gene sequence: CDR1 LGHNA, CDR2 YSLEER. With 1 base clipped from V and 3 bases from J, the junction kept 6 bases outside the gene matches. DNA of the CDR3: TGCGCCAGCAGCCAAGCCGGGACTAGGGTAACAGATACGCAGTATTTT. Encoded protein: CASSQAGTRVTDTQYF.

V is TRBV6-6 and J is TRBJ1-5; D gene uncertain. The V end was cut by 6 bases, the J end by 3 bases, with 12 bases between. Germline CDR1 is MNHNY and CDR2 is SVGAGI (reference sequence). The CDR3 sequence is 14 residues long. The CDR3 loop is CASSLSDNNQPQHF. The CDR3 region has the DNA TGTGCCAGCAGCTTATCGGATAACAATCAGCCCCAGCATTTT.

The rearrangement links TRBV30 to TRBJ2-5; 9 nucleotides match TRBD1. The CDR3 is made up of 18 amino acids. The V segment lost 5 bases and the J segment 5 bases; nucleotides outside the gene matches: 21. Germline V gene data show CDR1 as GTSNPN and CDR2 as SVGIG (reference sequence). The CDR3 protein is CAWGAPGQGLGYRETQYF. CDR3 DNA: TGTGCCTGGGGGGCCCCCGGACAGGGGCTAGGTTATCGGGAGACCCAGTACTTC.

CDR3 DNA: TGTGCCAGCAGCCTTTCCGGGACGGGGAACACTGAAGCTTTCTTT. It codes for CASSLSGTGNTEAFF. The chain links TRBV3-1 (or the pseudogene TRBV3-2) to TRBJ1-1, with a tentative D call TRBD1 (5 bases). V shed 4 bases and J shed 1 base, with 13 bases lying between them. This CDR3 region has 15 residues. The germline V gene encodes CDR1 LGHDT and CDR2 YNNKEL (reference sequence).

Details on this clone: One end of the junction does not line up with germline, which may come from a read error. The J gene is TRBJ1-1, the V gene TRBV12-3 or TRBV12-4, with a tentative D call TRBD1 (6 bases). The CDR3 is 12 amino acids. CDR3 sequence reads: CASSLEPRQEIF. DNA for the CDR3: TGTGCCAGCAGTTTAGAGCCTAGACAGGAAATCTTT.

The chain carries TRBV5-1 and TRBJ1-6; possible D gene TRBD1, 5 bases. There are 16 residues in the CDR3. V lost 4 bases, J lost 7 bases, and 18 bases lay in between. The germline gives CDR1 SGHRS, CDR2 YFSETQ. CDR3 DNA sequence: TGCGCCAGCAGCCCCGGGGCGGATGGGGACAATTCACCCCTCCACTTT. Translating it yields CASSPGADGDNSPLHF.

The chain carries TRBV10-3 and TRBJ1-3; no reliable D call. There are 17 residues in the CDR3. V lost 10 bases and J 0 bases, leaving 22 bases between the germline ends. Germline V gives CDR1 ENHRY, CDR2 SYGVKD. The CDR3 bases are TGTGCCACCCGGGGAACAATCGCTTATAACTCTGGAAACACCATATATTTT. Protein product: CATRGTIAYNSGNTIYF.

The DNA of the CDR3 is TGTGCCAGTAGTATAGGAATAGATCTAAGGGCCGGGGAGCTGTTTTTT. This sequence encodes CASSIGIDLRAGELFF. This chain joins TRBV19 and TRBJ2-2, with D unresolved. Looked up from germline, CDR1 is LNHDA and CDR2 is SQIVND (reference sequence). This CDR3 comprises 16 residues. The germline V and J ends were trimmed by 1 base and 6 bases, with 15 bases remaining between them.

This rearrangement joins TRBV13 to TRBJ1-2; no clear D gene. Trimming left V 2 bases short and J 6 bases short, with 10 bases between. Germline values: CDR1 PRHDT, CDR2 FYEKMQ (reference sequence). This CDR3 spans 13 amino acids. The CDR3 reads CASSLRGFHGYTF. As DNA, the CDR3 is TGTGCCAGCAGCTTAAGAGGCTTTCATGGCTACACCTTC.

The chain has TRBV19 and TRBJ1-1; D is possibly TRBD1 (5 bases). The CDR3 has 15 amino acids. Trimming removed 7 bases from V and 1 base from J, with 16 bases in between. Germline V gene sequence: CDR1 LNHDA, CDR2 SQIVND (reference sequence). CDR3 nucleotide sequence: TGTGCCAGTACCAGCGGACACCTTGGGAACACTGAAGCTTTCTTT. Translating gives CASTSGHLGNTEAFF.

The rearrangement links TRBV5-1 to TRBJ2-3; 7 bases map to TRBD2. The V and J ends lost 2 bases and 5 bases, in that order; junction bases with no gene match: 2. Germline V lookup: CDR1 SGHRS, CDR2 YFSETQ. The CDR3 is made up of 13 amino acids. As DNA, the CDR3 is TGCGCCAGCAGCTTTGGGGGGGAAGATACGCAGTATTTT. Protein: CASSFGGEDTQYF.

CDR3 nucleotide sequence: TGCAGTGCTATCAAAGGGGAGCAGTTCTTC. The encoded protein is CSAIKGEQFF. The chain employs TRBV20-1 and TRBJ2-1; D remains ambiguous. In germline, CDR1 is DFQATT, CDR2 SNEGSKA (reference sequence). CDR3 size: 10 residues. The V and J ends lost 4 bases and 10 bases respectively, with 8 bases between them.

This clone has more than one count but fewer than ten. The chain has TRBV9 and TRBJ1-3; 7 bases map to TRBD1. CDR1 SGDLS and CDR2 YYNGEE come from the germline V gene. The CDR3 has 17 residues. V lost 0 bases, J lost 3 bases, and 9 bases stayed unmatched. The CDR3 nucleotides are TGTGCCAGCAGCGTAGCTTTGGGACAGATCGGTGGAAACACCATATATTTT. Translation gives CASSVALGQIGGNTIYF.